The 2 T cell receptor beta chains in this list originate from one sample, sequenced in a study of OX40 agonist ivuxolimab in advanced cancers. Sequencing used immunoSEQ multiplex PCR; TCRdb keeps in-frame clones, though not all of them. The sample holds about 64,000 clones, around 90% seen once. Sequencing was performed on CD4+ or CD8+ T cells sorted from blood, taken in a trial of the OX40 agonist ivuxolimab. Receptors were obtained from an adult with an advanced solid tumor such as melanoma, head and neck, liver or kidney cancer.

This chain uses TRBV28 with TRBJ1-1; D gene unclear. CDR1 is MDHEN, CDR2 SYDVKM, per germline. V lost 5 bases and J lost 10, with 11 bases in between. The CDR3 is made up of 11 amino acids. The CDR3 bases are TGTGCCAGCAGTCAGACCCCGGCAGCTTTCTTT. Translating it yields CASSQTPAAFF.

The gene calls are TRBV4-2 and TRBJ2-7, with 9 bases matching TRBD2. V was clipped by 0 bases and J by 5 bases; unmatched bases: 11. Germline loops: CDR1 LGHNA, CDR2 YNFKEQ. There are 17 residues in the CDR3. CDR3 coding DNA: TGTGCCAGCAGCCAAGATCGACTTAGCGGGAGAACGGACGAGCAGTACTTC. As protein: CASSQDRLSGRTDEQYF.